Listed below are T cell receptor beta chains from one sample, sequenced in a study of blood T cell repertoires in COVID-19. Method: immunoSEQ multiplex PCR; TCRdb's copy keeps in-frame clones and lacks some. This sample has approximately 220,000 clones, with about 80% found just once. Sequenced sample: peripheral blood. These receptors were collected from a woman between 55 and 75 years old with acute or convalescent COVID-19. The CDR3 runs from the conserved cysteine through the conserved F or W. The order of the fields is clone size, J gene, D gene, V gene, CDR3 DNA, CDR3 protein. D genes are given only for firm matches. Some rows mark clone size as missing; the rest say once, few, many or name a class of expanded clone.

size: few; J: TRBJ1-3; D: .; V: TRBV10-3; DNA: TGTGCCATCCAGGGGACCCTTGGAAACACCATATATTTT; CDR3: CAIQGTLGNTIYF
size: .; J: TRBJ1-1; D: TRBD1; V: TRBV7-3; DNA: TGTGCCAGCAGCTTCGACAGGGAAACTGAAGCTTTCTTT; CDR3: CASSFDRETEAFF
size: .; J: TRBJ1-1; D: .; V: TRBV29-1; DNA: TGCAGCGTTGGAAGAGGAAGGAGTGAAGCTTTCTTT; CDR3: CSVGRGRSEAFF
size: .; J: TRBJ1-5; D: .; V: TRBV30; DNA: TGTGCCTGGAATACCGGACAAGTTAGTCAGCCCCAGCATTTT; CDR3: CAWNTGQVSQPQHF
size: .; J: TRBJ1-3; D: TRBD1; V: TRBV29-1; DNA: TGCAGCGTCAGCGACAGGGGGATCTCTGGAAACACCATATATTTT; CDR3: CSVSDRGISGNTIYF
size: .; J: TRBJ1-3; D: .; V: TRBV6-5; DNA: TGTGCCAGCAGAAGGACGGAGGCCATAGGAAACACCATATATTTT; CDR3: CASRRTEAIGNTIYF
size: once; J: TRBJ2-7; D: .; V: TRBV11-3; DNA: TGTGCCAGCAGCTTAGTCTTCAGGAACAGGTCAGGGAACTACGAGCAGTACTTC; CDR3: CASSLVFRNRSGNYEQYF
size: .; J: TRBJ1-1; D: TRBD1; V: TRBV6-6; DNA: TGTGCCATAACAGGGGGCGGGAACACTGAAGCTTTCTTT; CDR3: CAITGGGNTEAFF
size: .; J: TRBJ1-3; D: .; V: TRBV3-1/TRBV3-2; DNA: TGTGCCAGCAGTCCGACAGGCTCTGGAAACACCATATATTTT; CDR3: CASSPTGSGNTIYF
size: .; J: TRBJ2-2; D: .; V: TRBV2; DNA: TGTGCCAGCAGTTTGGCCGGGACACCGAACACCGGGGAGCTGTTTTTT; CDR3: CASSLAGTPNTGELFF
size: .; J: TRBJ2-1; D: TRBD1; V: TRBV9; DNA: TGTGCCAGCAGCACGAACAGGGGTAATGAGCAGTTCTTC; CDR3: CASSTNRGNEQFF
size: .; J: TRBJ2-2; D: TRBD1; V: TRBV5-4; DNA: TGTGCCAGCCGCTTCGTCTTAGGGACAGAAAACACCGGGGAGCTGTTTTTT; CDR3: CASRFVLGTENTGELFF
size: .; J: TRBJ1-2; D: TRBD1; V: TRBV7-9; DNA: TGTGCCAGCAGCTTAGCGACAGGGTGGGACTATGGCTACACCTTC; CDR3: CASSLATGWDYGYTF
size: .; J: TRBJ1-2; D: TRBD1; V: TRBV5-4; DNA: TGTGCCAGCAGCTTACATGTGCGGACAGGCGAGAAAGGCTACACCTTC; CDR3: CASSLHVRTGEKGYTF
size: .; J: TRBJ1-6; D: .; V: TRBV5-1; DNA: TGCGCCAGCAGCCCCCGGGGAGGGCCTCTCAATTCACCCCTCCACTTT; CDR3: CASSPRGGPLNSPLHF
size: .; J: TRBJ2-1; D: TRBD2; V: TRBV3-1/TRBV3-2; DNA: TGTGCCAGCAGCCACTCTAGCGGTCACAATGAGCAGTTCTTC; CDR3: CASSHSSGHNEQFF
size: .; J: TRBJ2-7; D: .; V: TRBV4-1; DNA: TGCGCCAGCAGCCAAGGCCCAGCGGGTTCCTACGAGCAGTACTTC; CDR3: CASSQGPAGSYEQYF
size: few; J: TRBJ2-2; D: .; V: TRBV9; DNA: TGTGCCAGCAGCCCTAGACCAACCGGGGAGCTGTTTTTT; CDR3: CASSPRPTGELFF
size: .; J: TRBJ1-6; D: .; V: TRBV27; DNA: TGTGCCAGCAGTCCGGGACTCCCGAGCTCCTATAATTCACCCCTCCACTTT; CDR3: CASSPGLPSSYNSPLHF
size: .; J: TRBJ1-2; D: .; V: TRBV2; DNA: TGTGCCAGCAGTGTATTTGGGACTTTAAGTGGCTACACCTTC; CDR3: CASSVFGTLSGYTF
size: .; J: TRBJ2-7; D: .; V: TRBV9; DNA: TGTGCCAGCAGCCCCCAGGGGACCTCGAGGGAGCAGTACTTC; CDR3: CASSPQGTSREQYF
size: .; J: TRBJ2-5; D: TRBD2; V: TRBV15; DNA: TGTGCCACCAGCAGCGGATCGGGGGGGCAGGAGACCCAGTACTTC; CDR3: CATSSGSGGQETQYF
size: .; J: TRBJ1-2; D: TRBD1; V: TRBV6-6; DNA: TGTGCCAGCAGTTTTAACAGGGGCTCTAACTATGGCTACACCTTC; CDR3: CASSFNRGSNYGYTF
size: .; J: TRBJ2-5; D: .; V: TRBV3-1/TRBV3-2; DNA: TGTGCCAGCAGCCGCACCGGGGGAAGGGAGACCCAGTACTTC; CDR3: CASSRTGGRETQYF
size: .; J: TRBJ1-3; D: .; V: TRBV5-1; DNA: TGCGCCAGCAGCCTAGGGAGCTCTTCTGGAAACACCATATATTTT; CDR3: CASSLGSSSGNTIYF
size: .; J: TRBJ2-7; D: .; V: TRBV20-1; DNA: TGCAGTGCTAGAAGTGGGCACGAGCAGTACTTC; CDR3: CSARSGHEQYF
size: .; J: TRBJ1-1; D: .; V: TRBV6-5; DNA: TGTGCCAGCCTCCCTAGGCCGAACACTGAAGCTTTCTTT; CDR3: CASLPRPNTEAFF
size: once; J: TRBJ1-2; D: .; V: TRBV5-5; DNA: TGTGCCAGCAGCTTTCGGATTAGCAACTATGGCTACACCTTC; CDR3: CASSFRISNYGYTF
size: .; J: TRBJ2-3; D: .; V: TRBV4-2; DNA: TGTGCCAGCAGCCAAGATACAAAGGGGGATTTTAGCACAGATACGCAGTATTTT; CDR3: CASSQDTKGDFSTDTQYF
size: .; J: TRBJ1-3; D: .; V: TRBV13; DNA: TGTGCCAGCAGCTTAGGGGACAGTGGAAACACCATATATTTT; CDR3: CASSLGDSGNTIYF
size: .; J: TRBJ1-2; D: .; V: TRBV4-2; DNA: TGTGCCAGCAGCCAATTCAAAACCGGGACGGCGGGAACCTATGGCTACACCTTC; CDR3: CASSQFKTGTAGTYGYTF
size: few; J: TRBJ1-1; D: TRBD1; V: TRBV10-3; DNA: TGTGCCATCAAAGGACAGGGACGGAACACTGAAGCTTTCTTT; CDR3: CAIKGQGRNTEAFF
size: .; J: TRBJ2-5; D: TRBD2; V: TRBV13; DNA: TGTGCCAGCAGCGGCCCGGGACTAGCGGGACGAGTGACCCAGTACTTC; CDR3: CASSGPGLAGRVTQYF
size: .; J: TRBJ2-2; D: TRBD1; V: TRBV5-6; DNA: TGTGCCAGCAGCTTGGGGCAGGGGGCGGTCACCGGGGAGCTGTTTTTT; CDR3: CASSLGQGAVTGELFF
size: .; J: TRBJ1-5; D: .; V: TRBV6-6; DNA: TGTGCCAGCAGCCCCGGGAGTTCGAGTCAGCCCCAGCATTTT; CDR3: CASSPGSSSQPQHF
size: .; J: TRBJ1-4; D: TRBD1; V: TRBV7-8; DNA: TGTGCCAGCAGCTTAGGGACAGGGAGGAGTGAAAAACTGTTTTTT; CDR3: CASSLGTGRSEKLFF
size: .; J: TRBJ1-2; D: .; V: TRBV7-9; DNA: TGTGCCAGCAGCTTATTAACAACCTCTAACTATGGCTACACCTTC; CDR3: CASSLLTTSNYGYTF
size: .; J: TRBJ1-4; D: TRBD1; V: TRBV30; DNA: TGTGCCTGGACCAACGGACAGGGGAATGAAAAACTGTTTTTT; CDR3: CAWTNGQGNEKLFF
size: .; J: TRBJ1-4; D: .; V: TRBV3-1/TRBV3-2; DNA: TGTGCCAGCAGGCCTAGATACCCAACTAATGAAAAACTGTTTTTT; CDR3: CASRPRYPTNEKLFF
size: .; J: TRBJ1-5; D: .; V: TRBV30; DNA: TGTGCCTGGAGCGCGGGAGTTGGCAATCAGCCCCAGCATTTT; CDR3: CAWSAGVGNQPQHF
size: .; J: TRBJ1-4; D: .; V: TRBV12-3/TRBV12-4; DNA: TGTGCCAGCAGCTTCTCCGGTAATGAAAAACTGTTTTTT; CDR3: CASSFSGNEKLFF
size: .; J: TRBJ2-7; D: TRBD2; V: TRBV9; DNA: TGTGCCAGCAGCGAGAGACCCGGGGGGGCATCCGAGCAGTACTTC; CDR3: CASSERPGGASEQYF
size: .; J: TRBJ1-1; D: .; V: TRBV11-1; DNA: TGTGCCAGCAGCTTTGCTGGCAGCACTGAAGCTTTCTTT; CDR3: CASSFAGSTEAFF
size: .; J: TRBJ2-3; D: TRBD2; V: TRBV7-9; DNA: TGTGCCAGCAGCTTAGCGGGGACTAGCGGCACAGATACGCAGTATTTT; CDR3: CASSLAGTSGTDTQYF
size: .; J: TRBJ2-7; D: .; V: TRBV28; DNA: TGTGCCAGCAGTTTACTAGACTACGAGCAGTACTTC; CDR3: CASSLLDYEQYF
size: .; J: TRBJ1-2; D: TRBD1; V: TRBV4-1; DNA: TGCGCCAGCAGCCAAGTGGGGACAGGGGCCTCCTATGGCTACACCTTC; CDR3: CASSQVGTGASYGYTF
size: once; J: TRBJ1-1; D: TRBD1; V: TRBV6-5; DNA: TGTGCCAGCAGGGGGACAGGGAACACTGAAGCTTTCTTT; CDR3: CASRGTGNTEAFF
size: once; J: TRBJ2-2; D: TRBD2; V: TRBV11-2; DNA: TGTGCCAGCAGCTTAATGAGACTAGCGGGGGGGAAGAACACCGGGGAGCTGTTTTTT; CDR3: CASSLMRLAGGKNTGELFF
size: .; J: TRBJ2-3; D: .; V: TRBV7-8; DNA: TGTGCCAGCAGCTTCAACCGGAGGGATACGCAGTATTTT; CDR3: CASSFNRRDTQYF
size: .; J: TRBJ2-3; D: TRBD2; V: TRBV19; DNA: TGTGCCAGTAGTATTGGTGGCCTAGCGGGCACAGATACGCAGTATTTT; CDR3: CASSIGGLAGTDTQYF
size: .; J: TRBJ1-2; D: TRBD1; V: TRBV19; DNA: TGTGCCAGTAGTGTGCCGGGACAGATCCCTGATGGCTACACCTTC; CDR3: CASSVPGQIPDGYTF
size: .; J: TRBJ2-2; D: TRBD2; V: TRBV5-1; DNA: TGCGCCAGCGGAGGACTAGCGGGGAAAGCTAACACCGGGGAGCTGTTTTTT; CDR3: CASGGLAGKANTGELFF
size: .; J: TRBJ1-2; D: TRBD1; V: TRBV3-1/TRBV3-2; DNA: TGTGCCAGCAGCCAAGGGTCAGGGGGTAACTATGGCTACACCTTC; CDR3: CASSQGSGGNYGYTF
size: .; J: TRBJ2-1; D: .; V: TRBV20-1; DNA: TGCAGTGCTATGGGGGCCTCGGAGCAGTTCTTC; CDR3: CSAMGASEQFF
size: .; J: TRBJ1-2; D: TRBD1; V: TRBV5-8; DNA: TGTGCCAGCAGCGTGGCTTCGACGACAGGGGGCTATGGCTACACCTTC; CDR3: CASSVASTTGGYGYTF
size: .; J: TRBJ2-1; D: .; V: TRBV28; DNA: TGTGCCAGCAGGACTGCTAGCAGAGCGTACAATGAGCAGTTCTTC; CDR3: CASRTASRAYNEQFF
size: .; J: TRBJ2-5; D: TRBD2; V: TRBV5-4; DNA: TGTGCCAGCAGCTTGGAGCGGGGGGGCCAAGAGACCCAGTACTTC; CDR3: CASSLERGGQETQYF
size: .; J: TRBJ2-7; D: .; V: TRBV30; DNA: TGTGCCTGGAGTAGAAACGTCGGTTACGAGCAGTACTTC; CDR3: CAWSRNVGYEQYF
size: few; J: TRBJ1-2; D: .; V: TRBV13; DNA: TGTGCCAGCAGCTTAAGGAGTCGGGGTTTAAGCTATGGCTACACCTTC; CDR3: CASSLRSRGLSYGYTF